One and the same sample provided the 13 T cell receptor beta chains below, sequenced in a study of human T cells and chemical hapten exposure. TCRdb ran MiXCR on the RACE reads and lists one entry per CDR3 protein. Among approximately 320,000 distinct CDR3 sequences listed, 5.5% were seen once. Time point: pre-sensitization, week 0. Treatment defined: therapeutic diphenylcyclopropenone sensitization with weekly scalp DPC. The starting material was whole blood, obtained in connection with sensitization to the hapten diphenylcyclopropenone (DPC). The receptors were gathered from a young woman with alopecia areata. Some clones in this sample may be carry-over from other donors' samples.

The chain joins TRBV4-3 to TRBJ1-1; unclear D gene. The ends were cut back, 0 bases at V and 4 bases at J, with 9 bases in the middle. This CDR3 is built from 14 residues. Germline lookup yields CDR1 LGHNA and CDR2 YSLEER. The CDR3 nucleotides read TGCGCCAGCAGCCAAGACCGGGGATTCACTGAAGCTTTCTTT. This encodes CASSQDRGFTEAFF.

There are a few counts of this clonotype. The CDR3 DNA sequence: TGCAGTGCTAGGAGGCTGGGTACTAGCACAGATACGCAGTATTTT. Amino acids: CSARRLGTSTDTQYF. The rearrangement uses TRBV20-1 and TRBJ2-3; D is unresolved. The V and J ends lost 3 bases and 0 bases respectively, with 13 bases between them. Germline V lookup: CDR1 DFQATT, CDR2 SNEGSKA (reference sequence). The CDR3 runs to 15 residues.

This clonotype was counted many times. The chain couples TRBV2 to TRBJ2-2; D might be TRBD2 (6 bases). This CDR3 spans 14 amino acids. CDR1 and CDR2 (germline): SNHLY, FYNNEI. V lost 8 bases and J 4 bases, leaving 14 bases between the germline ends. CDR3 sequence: CASSRGAGTGELFF. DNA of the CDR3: TGTGCCAGCTCGCGGGGCGCGGGCACCGGGGAGCTGTTTTTT.

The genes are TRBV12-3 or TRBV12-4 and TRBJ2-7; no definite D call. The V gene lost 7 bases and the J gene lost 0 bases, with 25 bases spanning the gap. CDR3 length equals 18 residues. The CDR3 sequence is CASTNSRRVSGDSYEQYF. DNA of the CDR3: TGTGCCAGCACCAATTCAAGGCGAGTCAGTGGGGACTCCTACGAGCAGTACTTC.

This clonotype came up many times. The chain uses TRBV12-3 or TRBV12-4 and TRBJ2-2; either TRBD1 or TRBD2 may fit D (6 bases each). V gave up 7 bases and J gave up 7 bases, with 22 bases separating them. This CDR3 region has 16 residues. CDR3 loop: CASNSLTGPRGGELFF. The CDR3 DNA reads TGTGCCAGCAACTCATTGACAGGCCCGCGGGGCGGGGAGCTGTTTTTT.

Here the CDR3 reads CASSFTKREDYEQYF. CDR3 bases: TGTGCCAGCAGTTTCACTAAGAGGGAGGACTACGAGCAGTACTTC. The chain carries TRBV12-3 or TRBV12-4 and TRBJ2-7, with D tentatively TRBD2 (6 bases). The CDR3 is 15 residues long. V shed 3 bases and J shed 3 bases, with 15 bases lying between them.

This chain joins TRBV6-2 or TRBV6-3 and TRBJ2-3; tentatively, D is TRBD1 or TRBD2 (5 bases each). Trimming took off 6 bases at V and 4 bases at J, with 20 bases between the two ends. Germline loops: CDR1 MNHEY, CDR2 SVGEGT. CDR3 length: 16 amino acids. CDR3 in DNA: TGTGCCAGCAGCTTACAGGTGGGGGACCTCGCAGATACGCAGTATTTT. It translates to CASSLQVGDLADTQYF.

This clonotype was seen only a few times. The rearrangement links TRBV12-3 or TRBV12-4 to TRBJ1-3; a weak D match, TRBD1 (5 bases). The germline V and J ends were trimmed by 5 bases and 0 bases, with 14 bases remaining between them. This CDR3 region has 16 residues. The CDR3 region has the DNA TGTGCCAGCAGTCCACAGGCTGCATCCTCTGGAAACACCATATATTTT. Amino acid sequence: CASSPQAASSGNTIYF.

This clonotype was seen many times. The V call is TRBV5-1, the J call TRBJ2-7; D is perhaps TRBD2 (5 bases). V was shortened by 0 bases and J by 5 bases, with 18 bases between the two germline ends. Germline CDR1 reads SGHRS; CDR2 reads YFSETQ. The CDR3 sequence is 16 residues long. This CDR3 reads CASSLAVKGVSDEQYF. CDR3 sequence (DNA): TGCGCCAGCAGCTTGGCCGTAAAGGGAGTGAGTGACGAGCAGTACTTC.

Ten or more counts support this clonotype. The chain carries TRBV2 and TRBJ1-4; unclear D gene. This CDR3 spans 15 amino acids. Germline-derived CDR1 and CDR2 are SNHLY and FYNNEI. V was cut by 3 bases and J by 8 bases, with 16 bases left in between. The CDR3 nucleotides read TGTGCCAGCAGTGAGGTTGGCCCCCGAGGGGAAAAACTGTTTTTT. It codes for CASSEVGPRGEKLFF.

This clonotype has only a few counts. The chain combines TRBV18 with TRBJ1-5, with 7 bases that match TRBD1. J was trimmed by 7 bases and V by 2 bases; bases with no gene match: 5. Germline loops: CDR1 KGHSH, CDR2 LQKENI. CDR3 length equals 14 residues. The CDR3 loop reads CASSPDRVRQPQHF. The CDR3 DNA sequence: TGTGCCAGCTCACCAGACAGGGTACGACAGCCCCAGCATTTT.

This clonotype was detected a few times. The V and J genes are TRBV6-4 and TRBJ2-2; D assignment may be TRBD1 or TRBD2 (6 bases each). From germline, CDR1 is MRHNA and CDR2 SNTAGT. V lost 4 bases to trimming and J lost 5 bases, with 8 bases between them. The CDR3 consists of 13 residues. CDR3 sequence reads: CASSAGATGELFF. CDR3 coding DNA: TGTGCCAGCAGTGCGGGGGCAACCGGGGAGCTGTTTTTT.

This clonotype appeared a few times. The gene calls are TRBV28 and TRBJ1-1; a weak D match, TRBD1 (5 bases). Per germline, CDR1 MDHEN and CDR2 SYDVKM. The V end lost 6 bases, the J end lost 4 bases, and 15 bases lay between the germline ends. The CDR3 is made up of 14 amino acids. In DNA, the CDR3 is TGTGCCAGCAGGGCATGGGGGGGAAGCACTGAAGCTTTCTTT. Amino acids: CASRAWGGSTEAFF.